Each of the 20 T cell receptor beta chains below was sequenced from the same sample in a study of blood T cell repertoires in COVID-19 (dated by TCRdb to the early 2020s). The library relied on the immunoSEQ multiplex PCR assay. The clones in this table, taken by TCRdb from immuneACCESS, are in-frame only. Not every clone is retained; where verified, under half of the shortfall comes from an unresolved V gene, and the cause of the rest is unknown. Across this sample there are 20,000 to 25,000 clones, with roughly 75% seen only once. Roughly 12% of the sample is taken by the ten largest. The material sequenced was peripheral blood. These TCRs come from a man between 60 and 70 years old with active COVID-19.

The rearrangement uses TRBV27 and TRBJ2-5; the D is unclear. The CDR3 runs to 11 residues. Germline V gene lookup returns CDR1 MNHEY and CDR2 SMNVEV (reference sequence). The V end was cut by 4 bases, the J end by 2 bases, with 2 bases between. As DNA, the CDR3 is TGTGCCAGCAGTTCACAAGAGACCCAGTACTTC. This gives the protein CASSSQETQYF.

The chain links TRBV18 to TRBJ1-1; D possibly corresponds to TRBD1 (5 bases). Germline CDR1 is KGHSH and CDR2 is LQKENI. This CDR3 spans 16 amino acids. The V gene lost 3 bases and the J gene lost 3 bases, with 17 bases spanning the gap. CDR3 amino acids: CASSPPGFGGYTEAFF. The DNA for the CDR3 is TGTGCCAGCTCACCGCCAGGGTTTGGGGGGTACACTGAAGCTTTCTTT.

The chain recombines TRBV15 with TRBJ2-5, with TRBD2 identical over 11 bases. Germline V gives CDR1 LNHNV, CDR2 YYDKDF (reference sequence). The CDR3 loop spans 18 amino acids. V shed 0 bases and J 5 bases; nucleotides not matched to a gene: 11. In nucleotides, the CDR3 is TGTGCCACCAGCAGAGATCGTGTAGCGGGAGGGCCGGGGGAGACCCAGTACTTC. The encoded protein is CATSRDRVAGGPGETQYF.

This clone has a handful of counts. The V and J genes are TRBV4-3 and TRBJ1-1; the match to TRBD1 covers 8 bases. The CDR3 has 15 residues. Looked up from germline, CDR1 is LGHNA and CDR2 is YSLEER. J was trimmed by 4 bases and V by 1 base; bases with no gene match: 5. CDR3 amino acids: CASSQGRQGITEAFF. DNA for the CDR3: TGCGCCAGCAGCCAAGGACGACAGGGGATCACTGAAGCTTTCTTT.

The count of this clone is one. The chain couples TRBV28 to TRBJ1-1; TRBD1 matches at 9 bases. CDR1 is MDHEN, CDR2 SYDVKM, per germline. Unmatched junction bases numbered 8, after V lost 5 bases and J lost 7 bases. This CDR3 spans 14 amino acids. The DNA for the CDR3 is TGTGCCAGCAGTCGGGACAGGGTAGTTGATGAAGCTTTCTTT. It specifies CASSRDRVVDEAFF. Full variable domain (outside the CDR3, taken from reference TRBV28 and TRBJ1-1): DVKVTQSSRYLVKRTGEKVFLECVQDMDHENMFWYRQDPGLGLRLIYFSYDVKMKEKGDIPEGYSVSREKKERFSLILESASTNQTSMYLCASSRDRVVDEAFFGQGTRLTVV.

DNA of the CDR3: TGTGCCAGCAGCCAAGATCGGGGACTAGCGGGAGGGGGGAACGAGCAGTACTTC. Protein sequence: CASSQDRGLAGGGNEQYF. The chain is built from TRBV14 and TRBJ2-7; 16 bases agree with TRBD2. The trim removed 0 bases at V and 5 bases at J, leaving 7 bases unmatched. Germline-derived CDR1 and CDR2 are SGHDN and FVKESK. CDR3 size: 18 residues.

CDR3 in DNA: TGTGCCAGCATCTCAGGCAATGGCTATGGCTACACCTTC. Protein product: CASISGNGYGYTF. The V gene is TRBV6-5, the J gene TRBJ1-2; D remains ambiguous. Germline CDR1 is MNHEY and CDR2 is SVGAGI. CDR3 length: 13 amino acids. V dropped 7 bases and J dropped 4 bases, with 13 bases sitting between them.

The genes are TRBV11-2 and TRBJ1-6; 7 nucleotides align to TRBD1. Trimming removed 3 bases from V and 11 bases from J; junction bases left unmatched: 4. This CDR3 has 13 residues. CDR1 is SGHAT, CDR2 FQNNGV, per germline. Here the CDR3 DNA reads TGTGCCAGCAGCTTGACAGGGATTGCACCCCTCCACTTT. This encodes CASSLTGIAPLHF.

This chain uses TRBV5-1 with TRBJ2-7; 9 nucleotides agree with TRBD1. Germline V gene lookup returns CDR1 SGHRS and CDR2 YFSETQ. Germline trimming cut 4 bases from V and 9 bases from J; bases unmatched to any gene: 5. This CDR3 has 12 amino acids. CDR3 residues: CASSPGQGGQYF. The CDR3 bases are TGCGCCAGCAGCCCGGGACAGGGTGGGCAGTACTTC.

V is TRBV7-9 and J is TRBJ2-5, with TRBD1 as a possible D gene (5 bases). The V and J ends lost 2 bases and 5 bases respectively, with 15 bases between them. The CDR3 extends over 15 amino acids. CDR1 is SEHNR and CDR2 is FQNEAQ in the germline V gene (reference sequence). This chain's CDR3 is CASSLSDKGLETQYF. The CDR3 DNA reads TGTGCCAGCAGCTTATCCGACAAGGGGCTCGAGACCCAGTACTTC.

The chain has TRBV25-1 and TRBJ2-2, with TRBD2 matching over 11 bases. CDR3 size: 17 residues. Germline assignment: CDR1 MGHDK and CDR2 SYGVNS. The junction had 4 bases not matched to a gene; V was cut back by 3 bases and J by 1 base. The CDR3 loop reads CASSETGLAGNTGELFF. CDR3 coding DNA: TGTGCCAGCAGTGAGACAGGACTAGCGGGGAACACCGGGGAGCTGTTTTTT.

The sample holds a few counts of this clone. This sequence joins TRBV6-1 and TRBJ2-1; 7 nucleotides line up with TRBD1. CDR3 length: 15 residues. Trimming at V came to 2 bases and at J to 3 bases, leaving 4 bases not matched to a gene. Germline CDR1 reads MNHNS; CDR2 reads SASEGT. This chain's CDR3 is CASSERGGDYNEQFF. The CDR3, as DNA: TGTGCCAGCAGTGAACGAGGGGGCGACTACAATGAGCAGTTCTTC.

This clone was counted only a few times. The chain links TRBV28 to TRBJ1-2; a weak D match, TRBD1 (6 bases). Germline CDR1 MDHEN, CDR2 SYDVKM. Trimming took 3 bases from V and 5 from J, leaving 13 bases between them. CDR3 length: 14 amino acids. CDR3 in DNA: TGTGCCAGCAGTTTCAGGGGAGCGTTTTATGGCTACACCTTC. This sequence encodes CASSFRGAFYGYTF.

The chain couples TRBV7-3 to TRBJ1-1, with a tentative D call TRBD1 (6 bases). V lost 1 base and J lost 4, with 10 bases in between. The CDR3 runs 14 residues. CDR1 and CDR2 from the germline V gene are SGHTA and FQGTGA. The CDR3 DNA reads TGTGCCAGCAGCTTAAGGGACATGGGCACTGAAGCTTTCTTT. As protein: CASSLRDMGTEAFF.

This clone came up once. The chain recombines TRBV9 with TRBJ2-3; 7 nucleotides agree with TRBD2. CDR3 size: 17 residues. V trimming: 0 bases; J trimming: 1 base; junction bases outside the gene matches: 8. Per the germline V gene, CDR1 is SGDLS and CDR2 is YYNGEE. Here the CDR3 reads CASSVDPAGAGTDTQYF. DNA of the CDR3: TGTGCCAGCAGCGTAGACCCCGCGGGAGCGGGCACAGATACGCAGTATTTT.

By share of the sample, this clone is medium-sized. V and J are TRBV29-1 and TRBJ2-1; 8 nucleotides line up with TRBD2. Germline V gene sequence: CDR1 SQVTM, CDR2 ANQGSEA. This CDR3 region has 15 residues. The J segment lost 7 bases and the V segment lost 6 bases, leaving 14 bases of the junction unmatched. The CDR3 sequence: CSVALGSGIPNEQFF. In DNA, the CDR3 is TGCAGCGTCGCCCTCGGTAGCGGGATACCGAATGAGCAGTTCTTC.

This chain joins TRBV30 and TRBJ2-7, with 11 positions matching TRBD2. Looked up from germline, CDR1 is GTSNPN and CDR2 is SVGIG (reference sequence). V was pared by 3 bases and J by 4 bases, with 2 bases of the junction left unmatched. The CDR3 sequence is 13 residues long. The CDR3 is CAWSTSGSYEQYF. The DNA for the CDR3 is TGTGCCTGGAGCACTAGCGGGAGTTACGAGCAGTACTTC.

The gene calls are TRBV28 and TRBJ1-2; TRBD1 agrees at 7 bases. V trimming: 4 bases; J trimming: 7 bases; junction bases outside the gene matches: 6. The CDR3 is made up of 13 amino acids. Germline loops: CDR1 MDHEN, CDR2 SYDVKM. CDR3 nucleotides: TGTGCCAGCAGTTATCAGGGGGTGGGTGGCTACACCTTC. Its protein is CASSYQGVGGYTF.

This clone showed up just once. This sequence joins TRBV4-1 and TRBJ2-1; TRBD2 matches at 8 bases. The CDR3 sequence is 15 residues long. Germline V gene sequence: CDR1 MGHRA, CDR2 YSYEKL. J was trimmed by 6 bases and V by 0 bases; bases with no gene match: 4. In DNA form, the CDR3 reads TGCGCCAGCAGCCAAGATACCGCGGGAGGCAATGAGCAGTTCTTC. Translating it yields CASSQDTAGGNEQFF.

V is TRBV5-1 and J is TRBJ1-4; no clear D. V lost 3 bases and J 0 bases, leaving 9 bases between the germline ends. CDR1 and CDR2 from the germline V gene are SGHRS and YFSETQ. This CDR3 is built from 15 residues. CDR3 nucleotide sequence: TGCGCCAGCAGCTCAACAGTAGCAACTAATGAAAAACTGTTTTTT. Translated, it gives CASSSTVATNEKLFF.